This T cell receptor (beta chain) was sequenced for a study of PD-1 blockade in classical Hodgkin lymphoma. Note on this clone: No antigen is known for it.

Germline assignment: CDR1 SEHNR and CDR2 FQNEAQ (reference sequence). The V segment lost 6 bases and the J segment 6 bases; nucleotides outside the gene matches: 4. The CDR3 is 13 amino acids. Every single patient, without exception, relapsed after autologous stem cell transplantation, and brentuximab vedotin exposure varied. Complete response, partial response or progressive disease constituted the best responses recorded. Whole-study results and caveats: Patients were excluded if nivolumab began under 1 year after ASCT (the autologous transplant).

Produced via immunoSEQ multiplex PCR; TCRdb's table is partial and in-frame only. The sample records 120,000 to 150,000 clones, just under 80% being singletons. The chain combines TRBV7-9 with TRBJ2-2; 7 bases map to TRBD1. This TCR derives from a human donor with classical Hodgkin lymphoma. Source: peripheral blood mononuclear cells (PBMCs), taken before the second cycle of nivolumab. DNA of the CDR3: TGTGCCAGCAGACGAACAGGGGCCGGGGAGCTGTTTTTT. It specifies CASRRTGAGELFF.